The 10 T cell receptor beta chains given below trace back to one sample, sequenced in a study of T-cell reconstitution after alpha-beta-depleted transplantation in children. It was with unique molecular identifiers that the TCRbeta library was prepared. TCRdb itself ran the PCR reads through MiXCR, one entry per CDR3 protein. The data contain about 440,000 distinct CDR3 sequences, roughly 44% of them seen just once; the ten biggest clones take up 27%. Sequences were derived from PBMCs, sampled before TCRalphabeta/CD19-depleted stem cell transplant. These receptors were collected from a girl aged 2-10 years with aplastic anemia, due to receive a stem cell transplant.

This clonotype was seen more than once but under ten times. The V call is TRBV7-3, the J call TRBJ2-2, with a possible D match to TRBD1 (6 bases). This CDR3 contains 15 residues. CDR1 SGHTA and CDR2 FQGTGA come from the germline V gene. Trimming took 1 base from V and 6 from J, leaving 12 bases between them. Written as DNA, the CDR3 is TGTGCCAGCAGCTTAAACAGGGTGATGGCCGGGGAGCTGTTTTTT. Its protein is CASSLNRVMAGELFF.

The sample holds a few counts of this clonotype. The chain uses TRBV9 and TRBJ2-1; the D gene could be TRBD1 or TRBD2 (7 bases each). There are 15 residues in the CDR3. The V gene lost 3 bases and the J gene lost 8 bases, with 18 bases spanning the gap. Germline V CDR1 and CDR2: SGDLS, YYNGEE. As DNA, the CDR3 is TGTGCCAGCAGCGCACAGGGGAGGGGGGGGGATGAGCAGTTCTTC. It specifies CASSAQGRGGDEQFF.

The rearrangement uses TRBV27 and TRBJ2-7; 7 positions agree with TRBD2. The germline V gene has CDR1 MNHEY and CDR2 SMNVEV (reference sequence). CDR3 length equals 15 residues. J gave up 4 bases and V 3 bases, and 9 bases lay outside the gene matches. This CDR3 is CASSFGGSFGYEQYF. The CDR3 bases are TGTGCCAGCAGTTTTGGCGGGAGCTTCGGGTACGAGCAGTACTTC.

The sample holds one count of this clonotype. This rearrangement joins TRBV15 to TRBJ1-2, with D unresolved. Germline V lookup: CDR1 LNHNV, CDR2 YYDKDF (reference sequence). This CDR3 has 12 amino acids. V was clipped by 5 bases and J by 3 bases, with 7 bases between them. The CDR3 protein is CATSPGDYGYTF. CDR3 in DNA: TGTGCCACCAGCCCAGGAGACTATGGCTACACCTTC.

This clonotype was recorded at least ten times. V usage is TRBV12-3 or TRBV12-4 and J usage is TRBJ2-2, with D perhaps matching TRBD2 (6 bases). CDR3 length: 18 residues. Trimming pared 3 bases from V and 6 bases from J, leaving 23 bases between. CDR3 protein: CASSFIPRLGGWPGELFF. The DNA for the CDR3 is TGTGCCAGCAGTTTTATCCCTCGACTAGGAGGATGGCCCGGGGAGCTGTTTTTT.

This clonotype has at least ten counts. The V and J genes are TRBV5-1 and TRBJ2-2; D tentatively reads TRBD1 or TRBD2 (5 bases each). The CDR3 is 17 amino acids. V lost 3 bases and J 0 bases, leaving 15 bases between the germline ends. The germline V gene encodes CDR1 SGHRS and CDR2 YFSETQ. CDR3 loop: CASSWGSLFANTGELFF. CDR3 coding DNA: TGCGCCAGCAGCTGGGGGTCTCTGTTCGCGAACACCGGGGAGCTGTTTTTT.

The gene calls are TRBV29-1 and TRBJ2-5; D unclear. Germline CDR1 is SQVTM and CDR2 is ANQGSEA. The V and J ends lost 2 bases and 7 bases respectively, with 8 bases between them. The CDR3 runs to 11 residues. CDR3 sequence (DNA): TGCAGCGTTGAAAAGGTCTCGACCCAGTACTTC. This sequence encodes CSVEKVSTQYF.

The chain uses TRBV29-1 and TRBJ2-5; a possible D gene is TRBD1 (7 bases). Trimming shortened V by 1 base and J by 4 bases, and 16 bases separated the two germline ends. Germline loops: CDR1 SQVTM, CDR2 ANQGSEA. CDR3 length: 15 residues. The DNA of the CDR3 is TGCAGCGTTGAAGTTGGAGGGGGCGCGGGAGAGACCCAGTACTTC. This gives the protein CSVEVGGGAGETQYF.

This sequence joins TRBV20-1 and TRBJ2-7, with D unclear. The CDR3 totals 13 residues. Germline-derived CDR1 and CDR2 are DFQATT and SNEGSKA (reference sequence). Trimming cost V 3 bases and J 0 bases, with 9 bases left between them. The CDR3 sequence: CSASRVISYEQYF. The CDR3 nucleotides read TGCAGTGCTAGCCGGGTTATCTCCTACGAGCAGTACTTC.

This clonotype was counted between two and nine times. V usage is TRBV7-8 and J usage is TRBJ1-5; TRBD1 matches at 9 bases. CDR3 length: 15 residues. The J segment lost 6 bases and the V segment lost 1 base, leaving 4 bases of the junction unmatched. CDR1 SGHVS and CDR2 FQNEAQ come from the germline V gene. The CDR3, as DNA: TGTGCCAGCAGCTTAGGGACAGGGGTGAGTCAGCCCCAGCATTTT. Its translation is CASSLGTGVSQPQHF.